The present TCR beta chain was sequenced within a study of beta chain features in type 1 diabetes (dated by TCRdb to the late 2010s). A note on the overall study: Mean age, gender distribution, total cell number and subset yield did not differ between patients and healthy donors. Across all samples, 107,917,701 sorted cells were examined, and cell number per subset correlated strongly with RNA yield. The study compared the TCRB repertoires of sorted circulating CD4+ T cell subsets in recently diagnosed type 1 diabetes patients with those in matched healthy donors. Regulatory and stem cell-like memory subsets were isolated from only 8 patients and about 8 healthy donors, whereas naive and central memory subsets came from all 28 donors.

Turning to this clone: Its antigen is still unknown. An end of the junction does not agree with germline; a read error may underlie this.

The High Capacity cDNA Reverse Transcription Kit was used to reverse transcribe all of the isolated RNA, meaning that expressed TCRB transcripts were what got sequenced. Deep immunoSEQ sequencing was applied to naive, central memory and regulatory T cell samples, giving an average of around 3.4 million total reads per sample. Sorted cells were lysed in RLT buffer, and RNA was extracted using DNase-treated RNeasy Micro or Mini kits according to cell number. To prevent cross-contamination, every cell subset was processed on its own, while patient and healthy donor samples were processed together. The immunoSEQ multiplex PCR was used to amplify TCRB sequences from cDNA, yielding 87-bp fragments that span the CDR3 region. Amplicons were sequenced on the Illumina HiSeq platform. Under the source paper's analysis protocol: PCR bias was corrected computationally using synthetic template baselines, and reads within Hamming distance 2 were collapsed, with unmergeable singletons discarded. Reads were aligned against IMGT so that V, D and J genes, CDR3 length and insertions or deletions at six rearrangement sites could be assigned. Within each subset, clonotype counts were normalized to sorted cell number, and only after that were true diversity and Gini coefficients computed with the tcR R package. The overlap coefficient, calculated on TCRB nucleotide sequences, was used to quantify repertoire sharing. Out-of-frame TCRB sequences from naive cells were analyzed as a proxy for the pre-selection repertoire. Sourced from immuneACCESS, this table was stored by TCRdb with only in-frame sequences that have V and J called. A share of the clones is absent; for the studies checked, an unresolved V gene accounts for under half, and the remainder has no known explanation. From that table come the V and J calls and clone size; the DNA was used to work out D and trimming. The table for this sample lists hundreds of thousands of clones; around a sixth of them were counted only once. The ten largest clones capture around 0.02% of the sample.

A single peripheral blood draw of 90 to 150 mL on average was collected from each donor into heparinised tubes. Using a panel that included CD45RO, CCR7, CD25, CD127, CD95 and CD27, naive, central memory, regulatory and stem cell-like memory CD4+ T cells were sorted on a BD FACSAria II. Purity was above 95% for every sorted population. Right away, PBMCs were isolated by Lymphoprep density gradient centrifugation and were stained directly, with no culture step. To minimize batch effects, samples were stained and sorted in pairs, one healthy donor with one patient per experiment. The study at large found these results: Naive, central memory and regulatory TCRB repertoires appeared to be more similar among patients than among healthy donors. Fewer insertions and more nucleotide deletions at VDJ recombination sites were observed in patients with type 1 diabetes, implying thymic rearrangement abnormalities. PCR might favor shorter templates, but patient and control samples were amplified and corrected together, so any skew would affect both groups equally. Only small numbers of individuals were included in the HLA sub-analyses, which left unresolved whether HLA type had any influence on TCRB rearrangement. Because cDNA was sequenced instead of genomic DNA, activated cells with high expression could be over-represented, although the groups did not differ in activation or CD3 levels. A moderate but significant shortening of TCRB CDR3 length was observed in type 1 diabetes patients in all four CD4+ subsets.

From the germline V gene (reference sequence), CDR1 is LNHDA and CDR2 is SQIVND. The CDR3 sequence holds 15 residues, the cysteine and phenylalanine included. Only the CDR3 region is kept as DNA, spanning 45 bases read in frame from base 1. The sample comprised naive CD4+ T cells from blood. In light of the paper, this sample's cell subset or site label describes: true naive CD4+ T cells. The chain is assembled from TRBV19 and TRBJ2-7; the central 8 bases match TRBD1. This TCR derives from a woman aged 18-29 years in good health. The bases are TGTGCCAGTACCCGATCGTGGGACAGGTCCTCCGAGCAGTACTTC. Its protein product is CASTRSWDRSSEQYF.